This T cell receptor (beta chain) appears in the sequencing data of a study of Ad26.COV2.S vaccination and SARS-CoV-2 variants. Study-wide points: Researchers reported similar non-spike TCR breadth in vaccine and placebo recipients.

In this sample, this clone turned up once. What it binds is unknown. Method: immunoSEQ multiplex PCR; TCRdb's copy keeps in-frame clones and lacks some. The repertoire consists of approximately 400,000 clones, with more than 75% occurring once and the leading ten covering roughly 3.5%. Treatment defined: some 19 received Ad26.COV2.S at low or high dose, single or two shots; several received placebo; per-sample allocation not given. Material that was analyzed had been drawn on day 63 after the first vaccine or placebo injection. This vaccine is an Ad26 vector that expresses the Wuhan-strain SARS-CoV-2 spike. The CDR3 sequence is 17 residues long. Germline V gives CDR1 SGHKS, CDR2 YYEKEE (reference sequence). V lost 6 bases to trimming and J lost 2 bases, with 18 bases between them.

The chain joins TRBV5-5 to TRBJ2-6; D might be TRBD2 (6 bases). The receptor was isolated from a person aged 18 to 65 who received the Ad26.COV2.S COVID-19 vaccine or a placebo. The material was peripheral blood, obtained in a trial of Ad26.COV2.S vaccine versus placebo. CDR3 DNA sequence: TGTGCCAGCAAATCTAAACTAGCCCAACCTGGGGCCAACGTCCTGACTTTC. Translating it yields CASKSKLAQPGANVLTF.